The present TCR beta chain was sequenced within a study of radiation and T cells in renal cell carcinoma. The time point is: blood 2 weeks post-SBRT. Treatment described: 15 Gy SBRT to primary tumor, nephrectomy 4 weeks later. After SBRT, blood was collected at 2 and 4 weeks, plus baseline. This renal cell carcinoma was of the clear cell type. General study points: Baseline intratumoral clonotype presence is unknown without pretreatment biopsies. From baseline, blood top tumor clonotypes peaked at 2 weeks post-radiation.

Produced via immunoSEQ multiplex PCR; TCRdb's table is partial and in-frame only. The data show 150,000 to 190,000 clones, roughly 87% seen once. With regard to this clone: Its antigen is not known.

The sample in question was blood, obtained from a patient whose treatment included radiotherapy and nephrectomy. The sequence was obtained from a woman in her 50s with renal cell carcinoma.

The CDR3 DNA sequence: TGTGCCAGCAGTGAATACGGGGGGCATTCACCCCTCCACTTT. It codes for CASSEYGGHSPLHF. The chain links TRBV25-1 to TRBJ1-6, with D perhaps matching TRBD1 (6 bases). CDR1 and CDR2 from the germline V gene are MGHDK and SYGVNS. CDR3 length: 14 amino acids. Trimming took 0 bases from V and 8 from J, leaving 8 bases between them.